This TCR beta chain originates from a study of blood T cell repertoires in COVID-19. The CDR3 sequence is 16 residues long. After removal of 0 bases from V and 1 base from J, the junction contained 6 bases not matched to a gene. Per germline, CDR1 SGHNT and CDR2 YYREEE (reference sequence). This clone was observed a few times. In the source study's methods: The assay estimated nucleated cells by amplifying reference gene primers. Here immunoSEQ multiplex PCR was the method, and the copy in TCRdb shows in-frame clones only, minus some. The V and J calls and the clone size are those of that table, but D and trimming were determined from the DNA. Of about 250,000 clones detected, approximately 90% appear once; the ten largest clones hold 2.5% to 3.5%.

The TCR comes from a woman aged 50 to 60 who had recovered from COVID-19. Sequences were obtained from PBMCs or T cells enriched from blood (not recorded which). J is TRBJ2-5 and V is TRBV5-4; 7 bases match TRBD2. The CDR3 bases are TGTGCCAGCAGCTTGGATAGCGGGTTGGCCCAAGAGACCCAGTACTTC. Translated, it gives CASSLDSGLAQETQYF. The variable domain in full, completed from reference TRBV5-4 and TRBJ2-5, reads ETGVTQSPTHLIKTRGQQVTLRCSSQSGHNTVSWYQQALGQGPQFIFQYYREEENGRGNFPPRFSGLQFPNYSSELNVNALELDDSALYLCASSLDSGLAQETQYFGPGTRLLVL.